This T cell receptor beta chain was documented in a study of PD-1 blockade in classical Hodgkin lymphoma. Across the study: Nivolumab 3 mg/kg was given intravenously every 2 weeks.

Note on this clone: Its antigen is not identified.

The method was immunoSEQ multiplex PCR; TCRdb's version includes in-frame clones alone and lacks a portion of them. The sample consists of roughly 56,000 clones, around 90% of them appearing once. Trimming removed 5 bases from V and 9 bases from J, with 15 bases in between. This CDR3 spans 13 amino acids. The germline V gene encodes CDR1 SGHRS and CDR2 YFSETQ. Relapses following autologous stem cell transplantation were seen in all patients, with brentuximab vedotin exposure varying. General observations from the study: Relapsed/refractory patients reportedly had the lowest baseline TCR diversity, below newly diagnosed patients, who were below healthy donors. Those starting nivolumab under 1 year post-ASCT were excluded.

The sample here was peripheral blood mononuclear cells (PBMCs), taken before the second cycle of nivolumab. The source of this sequence is a human donor with classical Hodgkin lymphoma. V gene TRBV5-1 combines with J gene TRBJ2-4; D may correspond to TRBD1 or TRBD2 (5 bases each). The CDR3 nucleotides are TGCGCCAGCAGTCGGGACCCGCAAGGCATTCAGTACTTC. It yields the protein CASSRDPQGIQYF.